Presented here are 13 T cell receptor beta chains from one specimen sequenced in a study of shared clonotypes between healthy human individuals. Using immunoSEQ multiplex PCR, the repertoire was profiled, and TCRdb retains in-frame clones only, with some absent. The data contain roughly 300,000 clones, more than 60% of them singletons. What was sequenced was memory CD4+ T cells sorted from blood. Described subset: CD45RA-negative fraction. The receptors shown here come from a young man in good health.

This chain uses TRBV5-1 with TRBJ2-3; 8 positions agree with TRBD1. This CDR3 is built from 15 residues. V was pared by 0 bases and J by 9 bases, with 9 bases of the junction left unmatched. Germline V CDR1 and CDR2: SGHRS, YFSETQ. Here the CDR3 reads CASSLAQGAAATQYF. CDR3 nucleotide sequence: TGCGCCAGCAGCTTGGCGCAGGGGGCCGCGGCGACGCAGTATTTT.

In this sample, this clone turned up a few times. The chain employs TRBV30 and TRBJ2-7; 7 bases match TRBD2. Germline-derived CDR1 and CDR2 are GTSNPN and SVGIG (reference sequence). Trimming at V came to 2 bases and at J to 8 bases, leaving 12 bases not matched to a gene. The CDR3 has 14 residues. DNA of the CDR3: TGTGCCTGGAGTAAAGGTGGACTAGGCCAGCAGCAGTACTTC. As protein: CAWSKGGLGQQQYF.

The chain uses TRBV14 and TRBJ2-2; D is unresolved. This CDR3 contains 14 residues. CDR1 is SGHDN and CDR2 is FVKESK in the germline V gene. V was shortened by 0 bases and J by 6 bases, with 8 bases between the two germline ends. CDR3: CASSQDTRPGELFF. The CDR3 DNA reads TGTGCCAGCAGCCAAGATACCCGGCCCGGGGAGCTGTTTTTT.

The chain employs TRBV5-1 and TRBJ1-4; the D gene is possibly TRBD1 (5 bases). Germline CDR1 is SGHRS and CDR2 is YFSETQ. Trimming took off 3 bases at V and 2 bases at J, with 8 bases between the two ends. The CDR3 runs 14 residues. This CDR3 reads CASSSGVTNEKLFF. The CDR3 nucleotides are TGCGCCAGCAGCTCGGGGGTTACTAATGAAAAACTGTTTTTT.

In this sample, this clone turned up a few times. The chain is built from TRBV2 and TRBJ1-1; unclear D gene. There are 13 residues in the CDR3. Trimming pared 4 bases from V and 1 base from J, leaving 7 bases between. Germline lookup yields CDR1 SNHLY and CDR2 FYNNEI. As DNA, the CDR3 is TGTGCCAGCAGTGCCCAGCCGAACACTGAAGCTTTCTTT. Protein product: CASSAQPNTEAFF.

The chain uses TRBV5-1 and TRBJ2-2, with D possibly being TRBD1 (5 bases). The CDR3 sequence is 15 residues long. The germline V gene encodes CDR1 SGHRS and CDR2 YFSETQ. V dropped 3 bases and J dropped 0 bases, with 9 bases sitting between them. Here the CDR3 reads CASSWTTANTGELFF. As DNA, the CDR3 is TGCGCCAGCAGCTGGACGACAGCGAACACCGGGGAGCTGTTTTTT. The full variable domain, with the rest looked up from reference TRBV5-1 and TRBJ2-2, is KAGVTQTPRYLIKTRGQQVTLSCSPISGHRSVSWYQQTPGQGLQFLFEYFSETQRNKGNFPGRFSGRQFSNSRSEMNVSTLELGDSALYLCASSWTTANTGELFFGEGSRLTVL.

As for this clone: This same CDR3 is encoded by further DNA sequences in the sample. This chain links TRBV11-2 with TRBJ2-3, with D perhaps assigned TRBD1 or TRBD2 (6 bases each). The V and J ends lost 6 bases and 0 bases respectively, with 13 bases between them. This CDR3 has 15 amino acids. Germline V lookup: CDR1 SGHAT, CDR2 FQNNGV. The CDR3 reads CASSRRGTSTDTQYF. For the CDR3, the DNA is TGTGCCAGCAGTAGAAGGGGGACTAGCACAGATACGCAGTATTTT.

This chain joins TRBV4-2 and TRBJ1-4; 7 positions agree with TRBD1. The CDR3 is 16 amino acids. Germline lookup yields CDR1 LGHNA and CDR2 YNFKEQ. Trimming took 6 bases from V and 6 from J; bases not matched to a gene: 13. CDR3 loop: CASSPGGRDSDEKLFF. DNA of the CDR3: TGTGCCAGCAGTCCGGGGGGACGGGACAGCGATGAAAAACTGTTTTTT.

A word on this clone: Other DNA sequences in this sample translate to the same CDR3. The CDR3, as DNA: TGCGCCAGCAGCTTGGCAGCGGGGCAAGAGACCCAGTACTTC. Encoded protein: CASSLAAGQETQYF. The chain couples TRBV5-1 to TRBJ2-5, with 7 nucleotides matching TRBD2. Germline assignment: CDR1 SGHRS and CDR2 YFSETQ. This CDR3 comprises 14 residues. Trimming removed 0 bases from V and 2 bases from J; junction bases left unmatched: 1. Full variable domain (rest looked up from reference TRBV5-1 and TRBJ2-5): KAGVTQTPRYLIKTRGQQVTLSCSPISGHRSVSWYQQTPGQGLQFLFEYFSETQRNKGNFPGRFSGRQFSNSRSEMNVSTLELGDSALYLCASSLAAGQETQYFGPGTRLLVL.

The CDR3 sequence: CASSYSGQAETQYF. In nucleotides, the CDR3 is TGTGCCAGCAGTTACTCTGGACAGGCCGAGACCCAGTACTTC. V and J are TRBV6-6 and TRBJ2-5; 7 nucleotides match TRBD1. V dropped 0 bases and J dropped 5; count of bases not matched to a gene: 3. Germline CDR1 is MNHNY and CDR2 is SVGAGI (reference sequence). The CDR3 loop spans 14 amino acids.

This clone has a count of ten or more. The chain uses TRBV2 and TRBJ2-7; 11 bases map to TRBD2. The CDR3 consists of 16 residues. V gave up 3 bases and J gave up 3 bases; unmatched junction bases: 7. Germline V gene data show CDR1 as SNHLY and CDR2 as FYNNEI. This CDR3 reads CASSDTSGSIHYEQYF. Written as DNA, the CDR3 is TGTGCCAGCAGTGATACTAGCGGGAGCATCCACTACGAGCAGTACTTC.

The chain has TRBV5-5 and TRBJ2-1, with TRBD1 as a possible D gene (6 bases). The CDR3 totals 14 residues. Trimming removed 4 bases at V and 0 bases at J, with 8 bases between. Germline V lookup: CDR1 SGHKS, CDR2 YYEKEE (reference sequence). CDR3 region: CASSLDSSYNEQFF. CDR3 DNA: TGTGCCAGCAGCCTGGACAGCTCCTACAATGAGCAGTTCTTC.

The chain links TRBV29-1 to TRBJ2-7, with 9 positions matching TRBD2. V shed 7 bases, J shed 5 bases, and the junction held 3 bases outside the gene matches. This CDR3 region has 11 residues. Germline values: CDR1 SQVTM, CDR2 ANQGSEA. The DNA of the CDR3 is TGCAGCGCCAGACTAGCGGACGAGCAGTACTTC. It is translated as CSARLADEQYF.